This TCR beta chain was recovered during a study of CD8 T cells in ankylosing spondylitis. Notes on this clonotype: The target antigen is unknown.

The V end lost 2 bases, the J end lost 5 bases, and 18 bases lay between the germline ends. The germline V gene encodes CDR1 MNHNS and CDR2 SASEGT. CDR3 length equals 16 residues. Findings and caveats of the study: About 8 highly homologous variants formed a TCR beta motif that appeared characteristic of ankylosing spondylitis blood. CD8+ disease-linked clones were present at relatively low frequencies in blood.

One entry per CDR3 protein, called by TCRdb with MiXCR from the 5' RACE reads. The table records 150,000 to 200,000 distinct CDR3 sequences, 11% of them present only once. This sequence joins TRBV6-1 and TRBJ1-2; weak D call: TRBD1 (5 bases). This sequence was found in a male donor with ankylosing spondylitis or in good health (not recorded which). Sequenced sample: blood, either unsorted or a sorted T cell fraction (not recorded which). Here the CDR3 reads CASSEPRGPREYGYTF. As DNA, the CDR3 is TGTGCCAGCAGTGAACCCCGGGGCCCAAGGGAGTATGGCTACACCTTC.